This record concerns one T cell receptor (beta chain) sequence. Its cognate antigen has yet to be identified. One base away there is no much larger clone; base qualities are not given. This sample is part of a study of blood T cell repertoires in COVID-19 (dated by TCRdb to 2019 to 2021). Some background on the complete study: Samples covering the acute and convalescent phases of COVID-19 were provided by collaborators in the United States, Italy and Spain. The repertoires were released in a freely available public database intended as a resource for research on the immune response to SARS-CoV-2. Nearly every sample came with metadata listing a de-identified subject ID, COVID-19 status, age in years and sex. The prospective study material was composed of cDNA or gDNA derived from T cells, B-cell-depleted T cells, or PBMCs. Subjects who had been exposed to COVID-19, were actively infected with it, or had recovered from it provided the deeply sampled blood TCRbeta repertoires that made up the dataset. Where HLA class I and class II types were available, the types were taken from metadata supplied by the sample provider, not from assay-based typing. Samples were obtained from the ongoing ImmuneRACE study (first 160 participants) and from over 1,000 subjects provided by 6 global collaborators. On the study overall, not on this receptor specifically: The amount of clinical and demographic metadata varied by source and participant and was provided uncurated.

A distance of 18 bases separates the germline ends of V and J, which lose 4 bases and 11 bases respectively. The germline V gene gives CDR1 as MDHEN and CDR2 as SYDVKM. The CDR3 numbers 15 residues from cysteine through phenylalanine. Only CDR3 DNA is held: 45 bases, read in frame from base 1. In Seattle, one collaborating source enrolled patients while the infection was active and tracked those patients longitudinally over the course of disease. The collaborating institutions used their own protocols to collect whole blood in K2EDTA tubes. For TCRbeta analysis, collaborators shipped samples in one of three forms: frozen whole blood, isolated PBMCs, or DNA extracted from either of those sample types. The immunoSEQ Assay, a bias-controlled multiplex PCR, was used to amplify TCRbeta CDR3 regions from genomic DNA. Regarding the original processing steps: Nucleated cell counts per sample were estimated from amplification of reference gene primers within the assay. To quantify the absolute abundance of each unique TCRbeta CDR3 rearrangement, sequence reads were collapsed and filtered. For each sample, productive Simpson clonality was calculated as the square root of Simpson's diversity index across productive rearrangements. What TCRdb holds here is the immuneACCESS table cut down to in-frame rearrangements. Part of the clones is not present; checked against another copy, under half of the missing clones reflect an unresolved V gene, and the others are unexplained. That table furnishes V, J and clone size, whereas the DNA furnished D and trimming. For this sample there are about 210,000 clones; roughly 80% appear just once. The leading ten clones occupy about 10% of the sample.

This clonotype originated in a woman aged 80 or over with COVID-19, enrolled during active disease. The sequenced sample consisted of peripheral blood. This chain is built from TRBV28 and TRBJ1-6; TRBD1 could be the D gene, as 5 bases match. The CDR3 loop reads CASSSSRGNGTPLHF. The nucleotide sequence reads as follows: TGTGCCAGCAGTTCCTCCCGGGGGAACGGGACACCCCTCCACTTT.